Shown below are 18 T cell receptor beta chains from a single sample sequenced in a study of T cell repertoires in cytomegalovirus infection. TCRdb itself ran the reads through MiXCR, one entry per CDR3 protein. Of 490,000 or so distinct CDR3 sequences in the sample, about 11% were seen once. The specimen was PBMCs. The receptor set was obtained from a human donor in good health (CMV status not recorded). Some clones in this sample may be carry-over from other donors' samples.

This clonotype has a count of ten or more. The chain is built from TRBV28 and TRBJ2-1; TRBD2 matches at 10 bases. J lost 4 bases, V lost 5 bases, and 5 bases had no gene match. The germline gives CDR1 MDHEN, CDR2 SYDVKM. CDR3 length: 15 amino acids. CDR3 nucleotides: TGTGCCAGCAGTGGCGGACTAGCGGAGTACAATGAGCAGTTCTTC. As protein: CASSGGLAEYNEQFF. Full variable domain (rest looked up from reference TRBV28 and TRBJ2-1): DVKVTQSSRYLVKRTGEKVFLECVQDMDHENMFWYRQDPGLGLRLIYFSYDVKMKEKGDIPEGYSVSREKKERFSLILESASTNQTSMYLCASSGGLAEYNEQFFGPGTRLTVL.

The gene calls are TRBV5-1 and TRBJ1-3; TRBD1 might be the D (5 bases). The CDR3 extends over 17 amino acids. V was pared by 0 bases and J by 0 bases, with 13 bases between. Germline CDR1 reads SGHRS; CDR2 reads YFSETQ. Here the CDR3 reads CASSLESGALSGNTIYF. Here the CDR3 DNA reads TGCGCCAGCAGCTTGGAATCTGGGGCCCTCTCTGGAAACACCATATATTTT.

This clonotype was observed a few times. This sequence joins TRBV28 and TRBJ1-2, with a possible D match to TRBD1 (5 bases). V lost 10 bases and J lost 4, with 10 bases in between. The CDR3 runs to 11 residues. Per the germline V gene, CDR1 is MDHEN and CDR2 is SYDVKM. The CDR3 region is CATYRIYGYTF. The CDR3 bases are TGTGCCACCTACAGGATCTATGGCTACACCTTC.

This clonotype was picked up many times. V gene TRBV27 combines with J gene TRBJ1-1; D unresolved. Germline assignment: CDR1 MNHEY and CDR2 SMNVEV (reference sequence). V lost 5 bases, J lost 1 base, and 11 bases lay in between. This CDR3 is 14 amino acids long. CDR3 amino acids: CASSPLNGNTEAFF. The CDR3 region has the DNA TGTGCCAGCAGTCCCCTTAATGGGAACACTGAAGCTTTCTTT.

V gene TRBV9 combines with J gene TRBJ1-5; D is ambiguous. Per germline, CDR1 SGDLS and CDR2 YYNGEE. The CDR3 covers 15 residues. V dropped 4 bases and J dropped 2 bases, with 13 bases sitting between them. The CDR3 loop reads CASSRGQARNQPQHF. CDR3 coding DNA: TGTGCCAGCAGCCGCGGGCAGGCTCGCAATCAGCCCCAGCATTTT.

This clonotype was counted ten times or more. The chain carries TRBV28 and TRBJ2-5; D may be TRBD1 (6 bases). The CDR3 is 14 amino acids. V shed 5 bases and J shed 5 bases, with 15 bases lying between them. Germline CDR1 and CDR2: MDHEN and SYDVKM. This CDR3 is CASSEGTGIETQYF. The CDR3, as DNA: TGTGCCAGCAGTGAGGGAACAGGGATTGAGACCCAGTACTTC.

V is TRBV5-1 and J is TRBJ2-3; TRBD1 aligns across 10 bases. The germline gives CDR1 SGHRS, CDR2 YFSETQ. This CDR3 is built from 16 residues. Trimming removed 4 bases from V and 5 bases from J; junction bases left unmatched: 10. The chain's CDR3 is CASSITGTGVGDTQYF. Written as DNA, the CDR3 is TGCGCCAGCAGCATCACCGGGACAGGGGTTGGAGATACGCAGTATTTT.

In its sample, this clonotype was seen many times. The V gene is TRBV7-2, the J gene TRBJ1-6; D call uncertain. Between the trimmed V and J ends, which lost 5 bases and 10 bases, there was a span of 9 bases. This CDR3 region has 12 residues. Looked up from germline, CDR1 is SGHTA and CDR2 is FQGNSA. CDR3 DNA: TGTGCCAGCAGCCCCCCGAGGTCACCCCTCCACTTT. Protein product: CASSPPRSPLHF.

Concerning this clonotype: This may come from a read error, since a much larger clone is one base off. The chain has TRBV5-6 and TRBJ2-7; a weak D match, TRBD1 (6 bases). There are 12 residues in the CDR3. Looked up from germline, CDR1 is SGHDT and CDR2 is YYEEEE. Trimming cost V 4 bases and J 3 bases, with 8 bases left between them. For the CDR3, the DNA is TGTGCCAGCAGCCAGGGGTTCTACGAGCAGTACTTC. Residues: CASSQGFYEQYF.

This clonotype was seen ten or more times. The CDR3, as DNA: TGTGCCAGCAGTCCGGTCCAGGGGGAGACCCAGTACTTC. This gives the protein CASSPVQGETQYF. The genes are TRBV12-3 or TRBV12-4 and TRBJ2-5, with a weak D call TRBD1 (6 bases). Trimming shortened V by 5 bases and J by 5 bases, and 12 bases separated the two germline ends. This CDR3 is 13 amino acids long.

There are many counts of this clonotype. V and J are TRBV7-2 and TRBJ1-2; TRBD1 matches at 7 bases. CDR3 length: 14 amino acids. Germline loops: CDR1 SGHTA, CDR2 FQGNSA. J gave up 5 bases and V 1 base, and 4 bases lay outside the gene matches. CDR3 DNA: TGTGCCAGCAGCTTAGTAGGGGGCGATTATGGCTACACCTTC. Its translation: CASSLVGGDYGYTF.

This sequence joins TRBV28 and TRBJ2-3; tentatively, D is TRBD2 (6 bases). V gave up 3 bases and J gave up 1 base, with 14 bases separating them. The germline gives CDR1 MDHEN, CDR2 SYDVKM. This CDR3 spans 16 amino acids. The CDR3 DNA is TGTGCCAGCAGTTTGAGGCGGGAAAGGGGCACAGATACGCAGTATTTT. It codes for CASSLRRERGTDTQYF.

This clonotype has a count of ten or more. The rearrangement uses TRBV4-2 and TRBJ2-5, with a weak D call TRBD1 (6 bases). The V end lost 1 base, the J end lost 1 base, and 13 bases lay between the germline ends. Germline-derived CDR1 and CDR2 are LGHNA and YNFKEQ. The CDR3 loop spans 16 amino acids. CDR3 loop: CASSQGDKPSQETQYF. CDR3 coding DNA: TGTGCCAGCAGCCAAGGGGACAAACCTTCCCAAGAGACCCAGTACTTC.

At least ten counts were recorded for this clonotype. CDR3 DNA sequence: TGTGCCAGCAGCTTAATGGCTAGCGCCTTCGATGAGCAGTTCTTC. Its protein is CASSLMASAFDEQFF. This chain uses TRBV7-3 with TRBJ2-1, with D tentatively TRBD2 (6 bases). The CDR3 is 15 amino acids. V lost 1 base and J 8 bases, leaving 15 bases between the germline ends. Germline-derived CDR1 and CDR2 are SGHTA and FQGTGA.

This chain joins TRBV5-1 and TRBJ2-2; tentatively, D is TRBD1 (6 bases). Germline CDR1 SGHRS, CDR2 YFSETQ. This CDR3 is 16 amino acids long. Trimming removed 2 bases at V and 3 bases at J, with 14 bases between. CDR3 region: CASSFDRDTYTGELFF. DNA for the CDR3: TGCGCCAGCAGCTTCGACCGGGACACTTACACCGGGGAGCTGTTTTTT.

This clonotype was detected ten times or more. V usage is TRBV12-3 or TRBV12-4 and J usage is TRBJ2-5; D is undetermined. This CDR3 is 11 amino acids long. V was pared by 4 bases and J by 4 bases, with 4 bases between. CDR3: CASSYRETQYF. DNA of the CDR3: TGTGCCAGCAGTTACCGAGAGACCCAGTACTTC.

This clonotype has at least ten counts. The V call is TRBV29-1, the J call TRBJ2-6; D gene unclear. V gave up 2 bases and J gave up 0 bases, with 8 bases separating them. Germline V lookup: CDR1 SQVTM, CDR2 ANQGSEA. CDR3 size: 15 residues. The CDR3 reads CSVESRLSGANVLTF. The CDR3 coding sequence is TGCAGCGTTGAAAGTAGACTCTCTGGGGCCAACGTCCTGACTTTC.

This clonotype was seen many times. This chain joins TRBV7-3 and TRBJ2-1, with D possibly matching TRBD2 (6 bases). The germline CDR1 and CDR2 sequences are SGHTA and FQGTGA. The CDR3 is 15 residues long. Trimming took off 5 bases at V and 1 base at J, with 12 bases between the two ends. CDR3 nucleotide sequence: TGTGCCAGCAGCCTAGCGTTCGGGTCCTACAATGAGCAGTTCTTC. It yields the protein CASSLAFGSYNEQFF. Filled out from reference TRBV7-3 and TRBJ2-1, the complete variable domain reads GAGVSQTPSNKVTEKGKYVELRCDPISGHTALYWYRQSLGQGPEFLIYFQGTGAADDSGLPNDRFFAVRPEGSVSTLKIQRTERGDSAVYLCASSLAFGSYNEQFFGPGTRLTVL.